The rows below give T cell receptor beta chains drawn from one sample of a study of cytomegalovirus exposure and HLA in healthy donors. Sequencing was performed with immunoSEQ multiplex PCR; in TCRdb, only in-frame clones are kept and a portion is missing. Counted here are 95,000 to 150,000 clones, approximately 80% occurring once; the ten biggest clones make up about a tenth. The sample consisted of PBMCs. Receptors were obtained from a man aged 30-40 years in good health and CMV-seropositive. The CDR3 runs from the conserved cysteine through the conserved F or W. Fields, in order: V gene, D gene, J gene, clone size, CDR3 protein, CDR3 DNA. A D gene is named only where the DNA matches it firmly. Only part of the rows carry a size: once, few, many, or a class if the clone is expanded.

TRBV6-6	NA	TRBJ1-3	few	CASSYAGTGNTIYF	TGTGCCAGCAGTTACGCAGGGACTGGAAACACCATATATTTT
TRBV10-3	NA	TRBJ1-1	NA	CAISDLGVENTEAFF	TGTGCCATCAGTGATTTAGGGGTAGAGAACACTGAAGCTTTCTTT
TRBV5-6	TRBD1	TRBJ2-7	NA	CASSLSDRYYEQYF	TGTGCCAGCAGCTTGTCGGACAGGTACTACGAGCAGTACTTC
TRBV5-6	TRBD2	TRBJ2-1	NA	CASSLTSGSIYNEQFF	TGTGCCAGCAGCTTGACAAGCGGGAGTATCTACAATGAGCAGTTCTTC
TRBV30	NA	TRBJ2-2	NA	CAWTTGRGTGELFF	TGTGCCTGGACGACAGGGCGGGGCACCGGGGAGCTGTTTTTT
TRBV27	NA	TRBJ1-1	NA	CASSSLRRGAPEAFF	TGTGCCAGCAGTTCCCTCCGACGGGGGGCGCCTGAAGCTTTCTTT
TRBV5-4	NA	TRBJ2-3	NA	CASSLLALGTDTQYF	TGTGCCAGCAGCTTGCTTGCGTTGGGCACAGATACGCAGTATTTT
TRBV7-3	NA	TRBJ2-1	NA	CASSPPSDEQFF	TGTGCCAGCAGCCCCCCGAGCGATGAGCAGTTCTTC
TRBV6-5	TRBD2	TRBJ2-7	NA	CASSYSVLAGFYEQYF	TGTGCCAGCAGTTATTCGGTACTAGCGGGATTCTACGAGCAGTACTTC
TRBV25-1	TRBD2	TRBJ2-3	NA	CASRTSGRTDTQYF	TGTGCCAGCAGGACTAGCGGGAGAACAGATACGCAGTATTTT
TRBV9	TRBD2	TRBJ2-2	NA	CASSAAGTTNTGELFF	TGTGCCAGCAGCGCTGCCGGGACTACGAACACCGGGGAGCTGTTTTTT